Listed below are T cell receptor beta chains from one sample, sequenced in a study of Ad26.COV2.S vaccination and SARS-CoV-2 variants. Profiled with immunoSEQ multiplex PCR; TCRdb holds only in-frame clones, not every one. The top ten hold approximately 5% of the sample, which has some 350,000 clones, 75% to 90% seen once. Sequenced here: peripheral blood, sampled in a trial of Ad26.COV2.S vaccine versus placebo. The receptors come from a person between 18 and 60 years old who received the Ad26.COV2.S COVID-19 vaccine or a placebo. CDR3s include the opening cysteine and the closing phenylalanine or tryptophan. Fields, in order: J gene, D gene, clone size, V gene, CDR3 protein, CDR3 DNA. D genes are given only for firm matches. The size field is filled for only some rows; it gives once, few, many or a size class.

J: TRBJ2-7
D: NA
size: few
V: TRBV6-5
CDR3: CASSYRYEQYF
DNA: TGTGCCAGCAGTTACCGGTACGAGCAGTACTTC

J: TRBJ1-6
D: TRBD1
size: NA
V: TRBV28
CDR3: CASSSQGALDSPLHF
DNA: TGTGCCAGCAGTTCCCAGGGGGCGCTTGATTCACCCCTCCACTTT

J: TRBJ1-4
D: NA
size: NA
V: TRBV21-1
CDR3: CASERGGKVPNEKLFF
DNA: TGTGCCAGCGAAAGGGGGGGGAAAGTTCCTAATGAAAAACTGTTTTTT

J: TRBJ2-3
D: NA
size: NA
V: TRBV4-1
CDR3: CASSQDPSIDTQYF
DNA: TGCGCCAGCAGCCAAGATCCGTCCATAGATACGCAGTATTTT

J: TRBJ2-7
D: TRBD1
size: NA
V: TRBV5-6
CDR3: CASSSFTPTGFPEQYF
DNA: TGTGCCAGCAGCTCATTCACCCCGACAGGGTTCCCCGAGCAGTACTTC

J: TRBJ2-3
D: NA
size: NA
V: TRBV2
CDR3: CASSEESFTDTQYF
DNA: TGTGCCAGCAGTGAAGAATCTTTTACAGATACGCAGTATTTT

J: TRBJ2-3
D: NA
size: NA
V: TRBV5-1
CDR3: CASTRGSGDTQYF
DNA: TGCGCCAGCACCAGGGGATCTGGAGATACGCAGTATTTT

J: TRBJ1-5
D: NA
size: once
V: TRBV13
CDR3: CASSLGLAGNSNQPQHF
DNA: TGTGCCAGCAGCTTAGGCCTCGCGGGTAATAGCAATCAGCCCCAGCATTTT

J: TRBJ1-3
D: NA
size: once
V: TRBV3-1/TRBV3-2
CDR3: CASSQGGHSSGNTIYF
DNA: TGTGCCAGCAGCCAAGGGGGACATAGCTCTGGAAACACCATATATTTT

J: TRBJ2-2
D: TRBD1
size: once
V: TRBV6-2/TRBV6-3
CDR3: CASSQELGTGPGELFF
DNA: TGTGCCAGCAGTCAAGAGTTAGGGACAGGGCCCGGGGAGCTGTTTTTT

J: TRBJ1-1
D: NA
size: NA
V: TRBV4-3
CDR3: CASSQDAGASAFF
DNA: TGCGCCAGCAGCCAAGACGCAGGGGCATCGGCTTTCTTT

J: TRBJ2-7
D: NA
size: once
V: TRBV1
CDR3: CTSDRDEYYEQYF
DNA: TGCACCAGCGACCGGGACGAGTACTACGAGCAGTACTTC

J: TRBJ1-2
D: NA
size: NA
V: TRBV9
CDR3: CASRGEGMSYGYTF
DNA: TGTGCCAGCAGGGGGGAGGGGATGAGCTATGGCTACACCTTC

J: TRBJ1-6
D: NA
size: NA
V: TRBV30
CDR3: CAWSVVARDSPLHF
DNA: TGTGCCTGGAGTGTAGTCGCCCGGGATTCACCCCTCCACTTT

J: TRBJ1-3
D: NA
size: NA
V: TRBV4-3
CDR3: CASSQDSGNTIYF
DNA: TGCGCCAGCAGCCAGGACTCTGGAAACACCATATATTTT

J: TRBJ1-1
D: NA
size: NA
V: TRBV5-1
CDR3: CASSLRGGLNTEAFF
DNA: TGCGCCAGCAGCTTACGGGGGGGTTTGAACACTGAAGCTTTCTTT

J: TRBJ2-1
D: TRBD1
size: NA
V: TRBV5-1
CDR3: CASSLGQGAIDEQFF
DNA: TGCGCCAGCAGCTTAGGGCAGGGGGCCATCGATGAGCAGTTCTTC

J: TRBJ1-5
D: NA
size: NA
V: TRBV30
CDR3: CAWSGGAVNQPQHF
DNA: TGTGCCTGGAGTGGAGGGGCGGTCAATCAGCCCCAGCATTTT

J: TRBJ2-7
D: TRBD1
size: NA
V: TRBV5-8
CDR3: CASSLTGTGVYSSSYEQYF
DNA: TGTGCCAGCAGCCTGACCGGGACAGGGGTTTACTCATCCTCCTACGAGCAGTACTTC

J: TRBJ1-1
D: NA
size: NA
V: TRBV4-1
CDR3: CASSPSVIGGSEAFF
DNA: TGCGCCAGCAGCCCCTCCGTGATTGGAGGGTCTGAAGCTTTCTTT

J: TRBJ1-1
D: NA
size: NA
V: TRBV9
CDR3: CASSVGWDEGTEAFF
DNA: TGTGCCAGCAGCGTAGGCTGGGACGAAGGCACTGAAGCTTTCTTT

J: TRBJ1-5
D: NA
size: once
V: TRBV7-9
CDR3: CASSFGNQPQHF
DNA: TGTGCCAGCAGCTTTGGCAATCAGCCCCAGCATTTT

J: TRBJ1-1
D: NA
size: NA
V: TRBV12-5
CDR3: CASGAGFEAFF
DNA: TGTGCTAGTGGGGCCGGGTTTGAAGCTTTCTTT

J: TRBJ1-4
D: TRBD1
size: NA
V: TRBV5-1
CDR3: CASSLPRDRPNEKLFF
DNA: TGCGCCAGCAGCTTGCCCCGGGACAGGCCCAATGAAAAACTGTTTTTT

J: TRBJ1-1
D: NA
size: NA
V: TRBV13
CDR3: CARGERGGEAFF
DNA: TGTGCCAGGGGAGAGCGCGGCGGTGAAGCTTTCTTT

J: TRBJ1-3
D: NA
size: medium-sized
V: TRBV19
CDR3: CASSPDRWTGNTIYF
DNA: TGTGCCAGTAGTCCCGACAGGTGGACTGGAAACACCATATATTTT

J: TRBJ2-3
D: TRBD2
size: NA
V: TRBV7-9
CDR3: CASSDPGGADTQYF
DNA: TGTGCCAGCAGCGACCCGGGGGGGGCAGATACGCAGTATTTT

J: TRBJ1-3
D: NA
size: NA
V: TRBV18
CDR3: CASSPAAVDTIYF
DNA: TGTGCCAGCTCCCCCGCAGCGGTTGACACCATATATTTT

J: TRBJ1-2
D: NA
size: NA
V: TRBV6-6
CDR3: CASSYSGAGTYGYTF
DNA: TGTGCCAGCAGTTACTCAGGGGCAGGGACCTATGGCTACACCTTC

J: TRBJ2-7
D: NA
size: NA
V: TRBV19
CDR3: CASSIAVVSYEQYF
DNA: TGTGCCAGTAGTATTGCGGTGGTCTCCTACGAGCAGTACTTC

J: TRBJ1-6
D: NA
size: NA
V: TRBV30
CDR3: CAWATTGGNSPLHF
DNA: TGTGCCTGGGCAACCACCGGGGGCAATTCACCCCTCCACTTT

J: TRBJ2-1
D: TRBD2
size: NA
V: TRBV29-1
CDR3: CSVERLAGYNEQFF
DNA: TGCAGCGTTGAAAGGCTAGCGGGTTACAATGAGCAGTTCTTC

J: TRBJ1-4
D: TRBD1
size: NA
V: TRBV15
CDR3: CATSRATPTGGEYNEKLFF
DNA: TGTGCCACCAGCAGAGCCACTCCGACAGGGGGCGAGTATAATGAAAAACTGTTTTTT

J: TRBJ1-1
D: TRBD1
size: NA
V: TRBV5-8
CDR3: CASSPVEQGATEAFF
DNA: TGTGCCAGCAGCCCGGTGGAGCAGGGGGCCACTGAAGCTTTCTTT

J: TRBJ1-5
D: NA
size: once
V: TRBV4-2
CDR3: CASSQEGGIVQPQHF
DNA: TGTGCCAGCAGCCAAGAGGGAGGGATAGTCCAGCCCCAGCATTTT

J: TRBJ2-3
D: NA
size: NA
V: TRBV6-2/TRBV6-3
CDR3: CASSYSIGGGTDTQYF
DNA: TGTGCCAGCAGTTACTCGATTGGGGGCGGCACAGATACGCAGTATTTT

J: TRBJ2-5
D: NA
size: NA
V: TRBV7-2
CDR3: CASSLKARGTQYF
DNA: TGTGCCAGCAGCTTAAAGGCCCGCGGGACCCAGTACTTC

J: TRBJ1-2
D: TRBD1
size: NA
V: TRBV9
CDR3: CASSWTGSNYGYTF
DNA: TGTGCCAGCAGTTGGACAGGGTCTAACTATGGCTACACCTTC

J: TRBJ2-2
D: NA
size: NA
V: TRBV29-1
CDR3: CSVPRGTTNTGELFF
DNA: TGCAGCGTTCCCCGGGGCACAACGAACACCGGGGAGCTGTTTTTT

J: TRBJ2-3
D: NA
size: NA
V: TRBV13
CDR3: CASSSDPRDGTDTQYF
DNA: TGTGCCAGCAGCTCGGATCCTCGGGACGGCACAGATACGCAGTATTTT

J: TRBJ2-1
D: TRBD2
size: NA
V: TRBV7-9
CDR3: CASSLGGVRAGESYNEQFF
DNA: TGTGCCAGCAGCTTAGGGGGTGTTAGGGCGGGAGAGTCCTACAATGAGCAGTTCTTC

J: TRBJ1-1
D: NA
size: NA
V: TRBV19
CDR3: CASSDQPLGLTNTEAFF
DNA: TGTGCCAGTAGTGACCAACCCCTAGGACTGACGAACACTGAAGCTTTCTTT

J: TRBJ2-2
D: NA
size: NA
V: TRBV30
CDR3: CAVDSANTGELFF
DNA: TGTGCCGTGGACTCCGCGAACACCGGGGAGCTGTTTTTT

J: TRBJ1-3
D: NA
size: NA
V: TRBV7-2
CDR3: CASSLGRADGNTIYF
DNA: TGTGCCAGCAGCTTAGGCAGGGCGGACGGTAACACCATATATTTT

J: TRBJ2-7
D: NA
size: NA
V: TRBV4-1
CDR3: CASSQVVKSYEQYF
DNA: TGCGCCAGCAGCCAAGTGGTCAAGTCCTACGAGCAGTACTTC

J: TRBJ1-5
D: NA
size: NA
V: TRBV30
CDR3: CAWSGQFGPQHF
DNA: TGTGCCTGGAGTGGCCAGTTTGGGCCCCAGCATTTT

J: TRBJ1-1
D: NA
size: NA
V: TRBV6-5
CDR3: CASSFDGGMNTEAFF
DNA: TGTGCCAGCAGTTTTGACGGAGGCATGAACACTGAAGCTTTCTTT

J: TRBJ1-5
D: NA
size: NA
V: TRBV28
CDR3: CASIEGGRGNQPQHF
DNA: TGTGCCAGCATTGAGGGAGGAAGAGGCAATCAGCCCCAGCATTTT